This T cell receptor beta chain was sequenced for a study of PD-L1 blockade in urothelial cancer. Turning to the study itself: Male sex and bladder-origin urothelial cancer characterized about 85% of the 29 patients. The study recovered a median of roughly 150,000 T cells per blood sample. General observations from the study: Durable-benefit patients showed greater tumor-associated blood clone expansion at 3 weeks.

V gave up 5 bases and J gave up 9 bases; unmatched junction bases: 12. This CDR3 has 16 residues. Per the germline V gene, CDR1 is MDHEN and CDR2 is SYDVKM. Data came from immunoSEQ multiplex PCR; TCRdb stores just in-frame clones and leaves some out. This sample has about 69,000 clones, with 70% to 90% found just once. With respect to this clone: Its antigen is unidentified.

The sequence came from a man in his sixties with urothelial cancer. The genes are TRBV28 and TRBJ2-7; 14 bases agree with TRBD2. Material: PBMCs, obtained around atezolizumab (anti-PD-L1) treatment. The CDR3 reads CASSPPPGTSGSGQYF. The DNA of the CDR3 is TGTGCCAGCAGTCCGCCCCCCGGGACTAGCGGGAGCGGGCAGTACTTC.